Reported below is one T cell receptor (beta chain). The V gene's germline CDR1 is WSHSY and CDR2 SAAADI. The J segment lost 9 bases and the V segment lost 2 bases, leaving 8 bases of the junction unmatched. This CDR3 contains 15 residues. These data come from a study of T-cell reconstitution after alpha-beta-depleted transplantation in children. For TCRbeta, the library was prepared with unique molecular identifiers. TCRdb itself ran the PCR reads through MiXCR, one entry per CDR3 protein. The sample has about 460,000 distinct CDR3 sequences, about an eighth seen once. The input for sequencing was PBMCs from the stem cell graft donor, taken from the stem cell graft. The rearrangement links TRBV10-2 to TRBJ2-1, with 9 bases lining up with TRBD2. This receptor was identified in a human donor who donated a stem cell graft to a child with combined immunodeficiency. CDR3 in amino acids: CASSERRGGLVEQFF. The CDR3 DNA is TGCGCCAGCAGTGAGCGGCGGGGGGGTCTGGTTGAGCAGTTCTTC.